This T cell receptor beta chain appears in the sequencing data of a study of cytomegalovirus exposure and HLA in healthy donors. Study-level points and caveats: In vitro experiments confirmed that three CMV-associated chains were specific for CMV antigens.

V lost 2 bases and J lost 4, with 10 bases in between. Germline-derived CDR1 and CDR2 are SGHTA and FQGTGA. The CDR3 has 14 amino acids. In its sample, this clone was seen once. Its antigen is not known. Using immunoSEQ multiplex PCR, the repertoire was profiled, and TCRdb retains in-frame clones only, with some absent. The sample yields over 250,000 clones, about 85% seen once. This TCR derives from a woman aged 25-40 years in good health and CMV-seropositive. Sequencing was carried out using PBMCs. This chain uses TRBV7-3 with TRBJ2-3; possibly TRBD1 for D (5 bases). CDR3 amino acids: CASSLGAAPDTQYF. DNA of the CDR3: TGTGCCAGCAGCTTAGGGGCGGCCCCAGATACGCAGTATTTT.